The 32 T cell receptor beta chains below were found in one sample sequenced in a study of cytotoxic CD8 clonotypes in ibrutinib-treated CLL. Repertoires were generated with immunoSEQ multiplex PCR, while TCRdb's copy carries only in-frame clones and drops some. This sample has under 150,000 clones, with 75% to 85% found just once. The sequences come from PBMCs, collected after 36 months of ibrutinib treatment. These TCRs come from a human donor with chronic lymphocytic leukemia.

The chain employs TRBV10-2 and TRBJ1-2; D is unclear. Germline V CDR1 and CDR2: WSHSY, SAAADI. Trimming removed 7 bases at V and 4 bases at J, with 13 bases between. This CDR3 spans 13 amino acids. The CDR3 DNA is TGCGCCAGCAAAGACCGGGAACCCTATGGCTACACCTTC. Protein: CASKDREPYGYTF.

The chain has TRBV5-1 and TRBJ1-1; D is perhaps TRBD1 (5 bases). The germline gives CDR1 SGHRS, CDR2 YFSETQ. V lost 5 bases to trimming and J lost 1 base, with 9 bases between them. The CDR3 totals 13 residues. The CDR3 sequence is CASRIQGNTEAFF. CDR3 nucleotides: TGCGCCAGCAGAATTCAGGGGAACACTGAAGCTTTCTTT.

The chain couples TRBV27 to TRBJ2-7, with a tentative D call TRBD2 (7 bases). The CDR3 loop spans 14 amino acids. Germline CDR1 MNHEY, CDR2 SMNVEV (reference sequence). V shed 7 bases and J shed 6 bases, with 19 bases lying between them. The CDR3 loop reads CASTSGGPPSEQYF. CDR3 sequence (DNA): TGTGCCAGCACCTCCGGGGGGCCCCCCTCCGAGCAGTACTTC.

CDR3 bases: TGTGCCAGCAGCGGAAGACGCCTGAAGGAGTACGGCTACACCTTC. It translates to CASSGRRLKEYGYTF. The chain combines TRBV11-2 with TRBJ1-2; D gene unclear. Germline V lookup: CDR1 SGHAT, CDR2 FQNNGV. The CDR3 has 15 residues. V lost 5 bases and J 8 bases, leaving 21 bases between the germline ends.

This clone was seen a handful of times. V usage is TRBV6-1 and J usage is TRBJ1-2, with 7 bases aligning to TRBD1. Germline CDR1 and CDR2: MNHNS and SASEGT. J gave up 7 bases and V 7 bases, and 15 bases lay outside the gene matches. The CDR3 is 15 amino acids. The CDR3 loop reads CASMGVRTGRGGYTF. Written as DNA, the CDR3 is TGTGCCAGCATGGGGGTGCGGACAGGACGAGGTGGCTACACCTTC.

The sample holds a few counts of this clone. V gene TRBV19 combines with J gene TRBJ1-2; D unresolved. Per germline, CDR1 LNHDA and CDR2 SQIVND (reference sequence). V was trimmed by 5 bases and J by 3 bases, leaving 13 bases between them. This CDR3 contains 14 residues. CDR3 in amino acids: CASSLGGWYYGYTF. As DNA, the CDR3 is TGTGCCAGTAGTCTAGGAGGTTGGTACTATGGCTACACCTTC.

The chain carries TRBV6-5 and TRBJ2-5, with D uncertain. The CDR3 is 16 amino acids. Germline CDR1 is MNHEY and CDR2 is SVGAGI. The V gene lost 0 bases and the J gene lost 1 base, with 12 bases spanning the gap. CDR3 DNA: TGTGCCAGCAGTTACTCAGGACGGAGACCCCAAGAGACCCAGTACTTC. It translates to CASSYSGRRPQETQYF.

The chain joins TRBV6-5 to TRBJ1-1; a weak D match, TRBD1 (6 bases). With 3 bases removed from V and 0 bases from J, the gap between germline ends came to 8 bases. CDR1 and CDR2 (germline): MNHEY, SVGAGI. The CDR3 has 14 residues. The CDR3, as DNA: TGTGCCAGCAGTTATGGGACAATGAACACTGAAGCTTTCTTT. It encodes CASSYGTMNTEAFF.

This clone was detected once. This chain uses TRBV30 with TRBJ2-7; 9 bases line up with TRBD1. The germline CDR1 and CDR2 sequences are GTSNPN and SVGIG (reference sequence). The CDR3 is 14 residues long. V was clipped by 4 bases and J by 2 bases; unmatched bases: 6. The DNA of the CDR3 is TGTGCCTGGACCCCGGGACAGGGAACCTACGAGCAGTACTTC. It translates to CAWTPGQGTYEQYF.

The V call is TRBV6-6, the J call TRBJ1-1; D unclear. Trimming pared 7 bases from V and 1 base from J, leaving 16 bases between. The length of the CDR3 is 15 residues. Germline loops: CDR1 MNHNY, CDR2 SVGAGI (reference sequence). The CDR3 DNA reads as TGTGCCAGCAACGAGGTCAGGTTGCCGAACACTGAAGCTTTCTTT. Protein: CASNEVRLPNTEAFF.

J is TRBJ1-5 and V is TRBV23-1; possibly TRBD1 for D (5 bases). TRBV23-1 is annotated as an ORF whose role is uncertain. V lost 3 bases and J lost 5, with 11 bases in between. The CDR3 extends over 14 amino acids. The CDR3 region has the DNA TGCGCCAGCAGTCATGCAGGGCAGGATCAGCCCCAGCATTTT. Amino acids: CASSHAGQDQPQHF.

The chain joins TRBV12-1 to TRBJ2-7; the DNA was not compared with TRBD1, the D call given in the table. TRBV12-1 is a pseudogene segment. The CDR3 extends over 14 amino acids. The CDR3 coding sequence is TGTGCCAGCAGCTTTGAGGGGCACTCCTACGAGCAGTACTTC. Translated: CASSFEGHSYEQYF.

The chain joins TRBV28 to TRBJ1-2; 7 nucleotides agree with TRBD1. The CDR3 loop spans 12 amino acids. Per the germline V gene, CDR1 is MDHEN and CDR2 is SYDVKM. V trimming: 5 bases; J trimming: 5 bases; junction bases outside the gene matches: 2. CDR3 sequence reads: CASSDRVYGYTF. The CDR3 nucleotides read TGTGCCAGCAGTGACAGGGTATATGGCTACACCTTC.

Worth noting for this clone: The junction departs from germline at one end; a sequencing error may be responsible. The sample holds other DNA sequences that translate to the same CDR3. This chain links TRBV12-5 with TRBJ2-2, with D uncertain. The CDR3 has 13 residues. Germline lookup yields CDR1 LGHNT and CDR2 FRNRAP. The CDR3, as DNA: TGTGCTAGTGGTTTGGTGAACACCGGAGAGCTGTTTTTT. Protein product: CASGLVNTGELFF.

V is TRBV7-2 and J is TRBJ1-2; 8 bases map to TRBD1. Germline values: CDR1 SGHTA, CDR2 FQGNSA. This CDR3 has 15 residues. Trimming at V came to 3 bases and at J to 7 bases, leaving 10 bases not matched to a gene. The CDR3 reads CASSFMTGDLRGYTF. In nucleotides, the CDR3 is TGTGCCAGCAGCTTCATGACAGGGGACCTCCGTGGCTACACCTTC.

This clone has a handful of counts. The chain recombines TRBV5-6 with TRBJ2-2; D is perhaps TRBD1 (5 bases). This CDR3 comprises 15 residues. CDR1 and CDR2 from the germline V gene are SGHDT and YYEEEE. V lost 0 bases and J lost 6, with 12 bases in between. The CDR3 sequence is CASSLASGLPGELFF. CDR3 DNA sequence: TGTGCCAGCAGCTTGGCGTCAGGGCTGCCCGGGGAGCTGTTTTTT.

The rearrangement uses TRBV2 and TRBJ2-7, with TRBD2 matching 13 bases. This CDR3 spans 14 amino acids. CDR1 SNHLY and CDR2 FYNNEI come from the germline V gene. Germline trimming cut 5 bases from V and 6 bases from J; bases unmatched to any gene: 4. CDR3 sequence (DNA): TGTGCCAGCAGTAGGACTAGCGGGAGTATCGAGCAGTACTTC. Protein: CASSRTSGSIEQYF.

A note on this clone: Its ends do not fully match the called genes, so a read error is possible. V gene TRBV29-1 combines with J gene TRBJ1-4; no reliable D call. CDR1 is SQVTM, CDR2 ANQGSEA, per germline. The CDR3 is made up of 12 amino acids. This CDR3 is CSVCRNNGKLFF. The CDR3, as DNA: TGCAGCGTTTGCCGCAACAATGGAAAACTGTTTTTT.

The CDR3 DNA sequence: TGCGCCAGCAGCTTAACCGGACCAAGAGGGGGCTACACCTTC. It specifies CASSLTGPRGGYTF. This sequence joins TRBV5-1 and TRBJ1-2; D remains unclear. Germline values: CDR1 SGHRS, CDR2 YFSETQ. This CDR3 spans 14 amino acids. V was trimmed by 2 bases and J by 8 bases, leaving 16 bases between them. Filled out from reference TRBV5-1 and TRBJ1-2, the complete variable domain reads KAGVTQTPRYLIKTRGQQVTLSCSPISGHRSVSWYQQTPGQGLQFLFEYFSETQRNKGNFPGRFSGRQFSNSRSEMNVSTLELGDSALYLCASSLTGPRGGYTFGSGTRLTVV.

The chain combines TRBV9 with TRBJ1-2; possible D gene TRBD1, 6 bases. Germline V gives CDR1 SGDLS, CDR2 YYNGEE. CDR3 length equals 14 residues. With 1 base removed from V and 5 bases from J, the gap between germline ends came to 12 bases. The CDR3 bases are TGTGCCAGCAGCGTAAGGACAGAAGCATATGGCTACACCTTC. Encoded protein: CASSVRTEAYGYTF. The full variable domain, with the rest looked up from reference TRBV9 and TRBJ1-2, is DSGVTQTPKHLITATGQRVTLRCSPRSGDLSVYWYQQSLDQGLQFLIQYYNGEERAKGNILERFSAQQFPDLHSELNLSSLELGDSALYFCASSVRTEAYGYTFGSGTRLTVV.

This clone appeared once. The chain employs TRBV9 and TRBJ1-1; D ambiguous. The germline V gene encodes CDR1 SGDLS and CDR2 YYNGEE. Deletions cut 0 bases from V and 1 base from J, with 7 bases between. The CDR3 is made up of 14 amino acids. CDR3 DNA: TGTGCCAGCAGCGTAGAGGGTACGAACACTGAAGCTTTCTTT. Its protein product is CASSVEGTNTEAFF.

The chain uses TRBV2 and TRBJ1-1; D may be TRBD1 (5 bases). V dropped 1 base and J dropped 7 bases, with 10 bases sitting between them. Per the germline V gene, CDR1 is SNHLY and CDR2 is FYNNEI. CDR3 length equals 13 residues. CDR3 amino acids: CASSEGGRIEAFF. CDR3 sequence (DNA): TGTGCCAGCAGTGAAGGGGGGAGAATTGAAGCTTTCTTT. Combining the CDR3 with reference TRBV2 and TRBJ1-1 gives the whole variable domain EPEVTQTPSHQVTQMGQEVILRCVPISNHLYFYWYRQILGQKVEFLVSFYNNEISEKSEIFDDQFSVERPDGSNFTLKIRSTKLEDSAMYFCASSEGGRIEAFFGQGTRLTVV.

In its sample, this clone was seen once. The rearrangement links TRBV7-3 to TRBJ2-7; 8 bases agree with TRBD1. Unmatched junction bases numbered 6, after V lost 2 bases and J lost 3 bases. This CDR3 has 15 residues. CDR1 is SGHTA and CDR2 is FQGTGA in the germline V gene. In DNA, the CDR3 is TGTGCCAGCAGCTTACCTGGACAGGGCCTCTACGAGCAGTACTTC. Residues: CASSLPGQGLYEQYF.

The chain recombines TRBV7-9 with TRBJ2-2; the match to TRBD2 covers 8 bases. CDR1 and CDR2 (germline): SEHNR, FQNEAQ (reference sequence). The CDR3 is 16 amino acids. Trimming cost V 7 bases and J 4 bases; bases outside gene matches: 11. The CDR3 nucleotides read TGTGCCAGCATTTCGGGAAAGCGGGGGCGCACCGGGGAGCTGTTTTTT. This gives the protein CASISGKRGRTGELFF.

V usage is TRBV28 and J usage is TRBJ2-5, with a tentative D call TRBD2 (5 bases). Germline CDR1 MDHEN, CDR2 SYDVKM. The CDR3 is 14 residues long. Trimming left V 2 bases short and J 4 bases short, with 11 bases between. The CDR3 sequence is CASSLRPRGETQYF. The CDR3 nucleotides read TGTGCCAGCAGTTTAAGGCCCCGGGGAGAGACCCAGTACTTC. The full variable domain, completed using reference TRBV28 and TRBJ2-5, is DVKVTQSSRYLVKRTGEKVFLECVQDMDHENMFWYRQDPGLGLRLIYFSYDVKMKEKGDIPEGYSVSREKKERFSLILESASTNQTSMYLCASSLRPRGETQYFGPGTRLLVL.

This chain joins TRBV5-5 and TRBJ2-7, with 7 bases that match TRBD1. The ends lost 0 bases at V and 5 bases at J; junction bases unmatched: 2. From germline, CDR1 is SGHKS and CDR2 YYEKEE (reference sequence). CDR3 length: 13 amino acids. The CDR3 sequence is CASSLDRGHEQYF. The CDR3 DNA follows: TGTGCCAGCAGCTTGGACAGGGGACACGAGCAGTACTTC.

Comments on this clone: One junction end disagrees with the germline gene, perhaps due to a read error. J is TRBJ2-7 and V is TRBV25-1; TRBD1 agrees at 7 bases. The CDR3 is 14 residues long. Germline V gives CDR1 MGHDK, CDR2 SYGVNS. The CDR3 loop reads CASGEGASSYEQYF. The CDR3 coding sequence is TGTGCCAGCGGTGAGGGGGCCAGCTCCTACGAGCAGTACTTC.

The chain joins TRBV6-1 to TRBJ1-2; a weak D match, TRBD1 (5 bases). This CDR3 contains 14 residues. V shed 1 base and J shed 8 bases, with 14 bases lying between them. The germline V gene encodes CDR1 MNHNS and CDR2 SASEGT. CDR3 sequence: CASSEDWGSGGYTF. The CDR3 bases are TGTGCCAGCAGTGAAGACTGGGGGAGTGGAGGCTACACCTTC.

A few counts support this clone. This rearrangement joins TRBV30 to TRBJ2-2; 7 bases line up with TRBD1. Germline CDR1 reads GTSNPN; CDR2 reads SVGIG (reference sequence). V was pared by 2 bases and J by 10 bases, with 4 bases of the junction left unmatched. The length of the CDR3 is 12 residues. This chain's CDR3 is CAWSPGGLELFF. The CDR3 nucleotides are TGTGCCTGGAGTCCAGGGGGTTTGGAGCTGTTTTTT.

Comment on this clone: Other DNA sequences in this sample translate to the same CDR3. The CDR3 protein is CASRGQGVTGELFF. CDR3 nucleotides: TGTGCCAGCAGGGGACAGGGTGTAACCGGGGAGCTGTTTTTT. The chain is built from TRBV6-5 and TRBJ2-2, with TRBD1 matching 9 bases. There are 14 residues in the CDR3. V was clipped by 6 bases and J by 5 bases; unmatched bases: 4. Germline V CDR1 and CDR2: MNHEY, SVGAGI.

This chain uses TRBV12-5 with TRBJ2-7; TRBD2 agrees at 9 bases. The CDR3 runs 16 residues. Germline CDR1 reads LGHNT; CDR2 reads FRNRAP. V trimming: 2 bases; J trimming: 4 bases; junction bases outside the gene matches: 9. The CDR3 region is CASGLNRLAGMYEQYF. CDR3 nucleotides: TGTGCTAGTGGTTTGAATAGGCTAGCGGGAATGTACGAGCAGTACTTC.

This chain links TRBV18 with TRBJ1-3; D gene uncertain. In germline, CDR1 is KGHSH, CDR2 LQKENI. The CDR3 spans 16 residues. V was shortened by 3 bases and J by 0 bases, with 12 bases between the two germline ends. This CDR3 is CASSPNPRGSGNTIYF. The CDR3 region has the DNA TGTGCCAGCTCACCTAATCCCCGCGGCTCTGGAAACACCATATATTTT.